Listed here are 11 T cell receptor beta chains from one sample, sequenced in a study of blood T cell repertoires in COVID-19. Produced via immunoSEQ multiplex PCR; TCRdb's table is partial and in-frame only. The data hold 170,000 or so clones, with over 80% observed a single time. The sequenced sample was peripheral blood. The receptors shown here come from a woman in her thirties or forties with COVID-19, enrolled during active disease.

This rearrangement joins TRBV6-6 to TRBJ1-1; possible D gene TRBD1, 5 bases. The germline V gene has CDR1 MNHNY and CDR2 SVGAGI (reference sequence). V was cut by 7 bases and J by 0 bases, with 18 bases left in between. This CDR3 contains 16 residues. CDR3 sequence (DNA): TGTGCCAGCACCCCCTCTTTGACAGCCCTGAACACTGAAGCTTTCTTT. Protein product: CASTPSLTALNTEAFF.

The gene calls are TRBV5-1 and TRBJ2-5, with TRBD2 as a possible D gene (5 bases). The CDR3 runs 15 residues. Germline V gene data show CDR1 as SGHRS and CDR2 as YFSETQ. The germline V and J ends were trimmed by 0 bases and 2 bases, with 11 bases remaining between them. The CDR3 DNA reads as TGCGCCAGCAGCTTGGGAGGACTCAATCAAGAGACCCAGTACTTC. Translation: CASSLGGLNQETQYF.

The chain links TRBV19 to TRBJ2-2, with D perhaps matching TRBD1 (6 bases). The V gene's germline CDR1 is LNHDA and CDR2 SQIVND (reference sequence). CDR3 length equals 14 residues. With 8 bases removed from V and 1 base from J, the gap between germline ends came to 11 bases. The CDR3 is CASRKGQNTGELFF. In nucleotides, the CDR3 is TGTGCCAGTCGGAAGGGACAGAACACCGGGGAGCTGTTTTTT.

The V call is TRBV19, the J call TRBJ1-1, with 7 positions matching TRBD1. There are 14 residues in the CDR3. The germline CDR1 and CDR2 sequences are LNHDA and SQIVND (reference sequence). With 7 bases clipped from V and 1 base from J, the junction kept 6 bases outside the gene matches. Here the CDR3 reads CASTHRGPNTEAFF. The CDR3 coding sequence is TGTGCCAGTACCCACAGGGGTCCGAACACTGAAGCTTTCTTT.

Here the CDR3 reads CASSPDRVAYEQYF. DNA for the CDR3: TGTGCCAGCAGCCCGGACAGGGTGGCCTACGAGCAGTACTTC. The rearrangement uses TRBV7-8 and TRBJ2-7, with TRBD1 matching 8 bases. Germline V lookup: CDR1 SGHVS, CDR2 FQNEAQ. The CDR3 length is 14 residues. Trimming cost V 5 bases and J 2 bases; bases outside gene matches: 5.

This clone was seen ten or more times. The CDR3 nucleotides are TGTGCCAGCAGCCAAAACAGGGGTTACGAGCAGTACTTC. Translating it yields CASSQNRGYEQYF. This chain connects TRBV11-2 to TRBJ2-7; 7 nucleotides agree with TRBD1. The CDR3 has 13 amino acids. Germline assignment: CDR1 SGHAT and CDR2 FQNNGV. The V segment lost 5 bases and the J segment 4 bases; nucleotides outside the gene matches: 5.

The V and J genes are TRBV14 and TRBJ1-4, with 7 positions matching TRBD1. Germline V gene data show CDR1 as SGHDN and CDR2 as FVKESK. The length of the CDR3 is 16 residues. J lost 0 bases, V lost 4 bases, and 5 bases had no gene match. The CDR3 reads CASSPDRAATNEKLFF. CDR3 coding DNA: TGTGCCAGCAGCCCCGACAGGGCTGCAACTAATGAAAAACTGTTTTTT.

V and J are TRBV18 and TRBJ1-1; 9 bases align to TRBD1. The CDR3 sequence is 13 residues long. J lost 7 bases, V lost 3 bases, and 3 bases had no gene match. Germline loops: CDR1 KGHSH, CDR2 LQKENI. The CDR3 coding sequence is TGTGCCAGCTCACCCGGGACAGGGATTGAAGCTTTCTTT. As protein: CASSPGTGIEAFF.

The genes are TRBV28 and TRBJ1-2, with 8 positions matching TRBD1. Unmatched junction bases numbered 9, after V lost 4 bases and J lost 5 bases. In germline, CDR1 is MDHEN, CDR2 SYDVKM. The CDR3 length is 15 residues. DNA of the CDR3: TGTGCCAGCAGTTCGACAGGGGCGATAATTTATGGCTACACCTTC. It specifies CASSSTGAIIYGYTF.

The chain links TRBV7-3 to TRBJ1-1; 9 bases map to TRBD1. In germline, CDR1 is SGHTA, CDR2 FQGTGA. V lost 4 bases, J lost 7 bases, and 10 bases stayed unmatched. There are 15 residues in the CDR3. Here the CDR3 reads CASSSTGGSVGEAFF. The CDR3 bases are TGTGCCAGCAGCTCGACAGGGGGTTCCGTGGGTGAAGCTTTCTTT.

V and J are TRBV2 and TRBJ1-1, with D perhaps TRBD1 (5 bases). The CDR3 spans 14 residues. V was shortened by 2 bases and J by 1 base, with 8 bases between the two germline ends. Per germline, CDR1 SNHLY and CDR2 FYNNEI. The CDR3 DNA follows: TGTGCCAGCAGTGAATGGGGCTCGAACACTGAAGCTTTCTTT. It yields the protein CASSEWGSNTEAFF.